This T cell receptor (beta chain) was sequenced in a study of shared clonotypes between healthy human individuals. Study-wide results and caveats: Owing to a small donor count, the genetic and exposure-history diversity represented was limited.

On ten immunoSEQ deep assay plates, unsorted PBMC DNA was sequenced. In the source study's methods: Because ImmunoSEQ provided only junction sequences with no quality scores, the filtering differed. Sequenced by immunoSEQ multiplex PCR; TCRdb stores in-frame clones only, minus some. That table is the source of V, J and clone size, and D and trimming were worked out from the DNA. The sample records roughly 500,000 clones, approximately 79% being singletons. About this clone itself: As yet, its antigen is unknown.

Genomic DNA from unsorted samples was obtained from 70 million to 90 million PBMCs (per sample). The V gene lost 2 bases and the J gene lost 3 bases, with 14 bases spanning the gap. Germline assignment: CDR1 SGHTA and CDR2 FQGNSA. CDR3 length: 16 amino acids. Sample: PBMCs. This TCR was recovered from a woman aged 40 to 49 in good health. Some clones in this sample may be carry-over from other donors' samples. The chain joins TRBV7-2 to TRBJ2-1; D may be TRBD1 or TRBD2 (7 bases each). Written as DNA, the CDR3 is TGTGCCAGCAGCTTACGCAGGGGGGGTTTCTACAATGAGCAGTTCTTC. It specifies CASSLRRGGFYNEQFF.